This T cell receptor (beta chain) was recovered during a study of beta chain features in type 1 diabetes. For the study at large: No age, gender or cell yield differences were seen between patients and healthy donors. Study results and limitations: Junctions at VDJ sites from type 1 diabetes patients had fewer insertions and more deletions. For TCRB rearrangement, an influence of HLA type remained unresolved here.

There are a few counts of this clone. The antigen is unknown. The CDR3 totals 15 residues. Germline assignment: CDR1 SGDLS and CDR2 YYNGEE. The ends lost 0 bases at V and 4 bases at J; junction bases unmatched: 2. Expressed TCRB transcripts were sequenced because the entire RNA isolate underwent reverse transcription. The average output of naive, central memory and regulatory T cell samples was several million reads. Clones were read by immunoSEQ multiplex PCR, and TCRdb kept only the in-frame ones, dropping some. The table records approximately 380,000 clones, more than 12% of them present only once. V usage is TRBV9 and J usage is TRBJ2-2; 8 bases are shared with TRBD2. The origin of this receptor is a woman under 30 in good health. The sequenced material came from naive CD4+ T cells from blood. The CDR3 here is CASSVAGGATGELFF. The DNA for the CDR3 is TGTGCCAGCAGCGTAGCCGGGGGGGCCACCGGGGAGCTGTTTTTT.